This T cell receptor (beta chain) was retrieved from a study of cytomegalovirus exposure and HLA in healthy donors. It was with 60 Vbeta and 13 Jbeta primers that the PCR ran. Some clones are missing from TCRdb's copy, which holds only in-frame ones; the method was immunoSEQ multiplex PCR. Of 120,000 or so clones in the sample, roughly 77% are singletons; the top ten hold around 2%. The CDR3 is 12 amino acids. CDR1 and CDR2 (germline): LNHDA, SQIVND (reference sequence). V trimming: 8 bases; J trimming: 8 bases; junction bases outside the gene matches: 6. Study observations and caveats: Overall, approximately 150 TCR beta chains were annotated as cytomegalovirus-associated. It was only CMV serostatus that was available as immune exposure information. Within the data, a cluster of highly shared sequence variants was likely a sequencing artifact.

This clone showed up just a few times. Its cognate antigen is unknown. V and J are TRBV19 and TRBJ1-2; TRBD1 matches 9 bases. This clonotype was obtained from a man in his late teens or twenties in good health and CMV-seronegative. Sequencing was carried out using PBMCs. The CDR3 spells CASQGQGLGYTF. CDR3 sequence (DNA): TGTGCCAGTCAGGGACAGGGCCTAGGCTACACCTTC.